One sample yielded the 19 T cell receptor beta chains listed below, sequenced in a study of T cell changes during pregnancy in multiple sclerosis. Clones were sequenced by immunoSEQ multiplex PCR, and TCRdb holds only the in-frame ones, with some missing. The repertoire holds approximately 40,000 clones, with around 89% as singletons. Sample: CD4+ T cells from peripheral blood mononuclear cells, taken in the second trimester of pregnancy. The receptor source for this set is a female donor with multiple sclerosis, enrolled in a pregnancy study.

This sequence joins TRBV21-1 and TRBJ2-3; the table assigns TRBD1, which was not confirmed against the DNA. TRBV21-1 corresponds to a pseudogene. The CDR3 runs to 15 residues. CDR3 sequence reads: CASRYTGPFTDTQYF. The CDR3 coding sequence is TGTGCCAGCAGGTATACAGGGCCGTTCACAGATACGCAGTATTTT.

V gene TRBV2 combines with J gene TRBJ2-7; D perhaps matches TRBD2 (6 bases). The CDR3 spans 12 residues. V was pared by 10 bases and J by 5 bases, with 15 bases between. Germline V lookup: CDR1 SNHLY, CDR2 FYNNEI. The CDR3 sequence is CATRGGKHEQYF. Here the CDR3 DNA reads TGTGCCACCCGGGGCGGGAAGCACGAGCAGTACTTC.

The chain links TRBV5-1 to TRBJ2-3, with TRBD2 matching 16 bases. Germline V gene sequence: CDR1 SGHRS, CDR2 YFSETQ. This CDR3 is 18 amino acids long. The trim removed 3 bases at V and 0 bases at J, leaving 4 bases unmatched. For the CDR3, the DNA is TGCGCCAGCAGCTGGGGACTAGCGGGAGGGAATAGCACAGATACGCAGTATTTT. This translates into CASSWGLAGGNSTDTQYF.

The chain recombines TRBV11-3 with TRBJ2-1, with 7 bases lining up with TRBD1. The CDR3 consists of 15 residues. Germline V gene sequence: CDR1 SGHNT, CDR2 YENEEA. V shed 1 base and J 7 bases; nucleotides not matched to a gene: 7. CDR3 DNA sequence: TGTGCCAGCAGCTTAGGACAGGGATGGGGGAATGAGCAGTTCTTC. It yields the protein CASSLGQGWGNEQFF.

In regard to this clone: In the same sample, other DNA sequences code for this CDR3. The chain couples TRBV19 to TRBJ2-1; 8 positions match TRBD2. The V gene end was trimmed by 5 bases and the J gene end by 4 bases; junction bases not matched to a gene: 4. Germline V gene lookup returns CDR1 LNHDA and CDR2 SQIVND (reference sequence). The length of the CDR3 is 14 residues. The CDR3 nucleotides read TGTGCCAGTAGTCGGGAGGGGGGATACAATGAGCAGTTCTTC. Its protein is CASSREGGYNEQFF.

The V call is TRBV15, the J call TRBJ1-1, with a tentative D call TRBD1 (5 bases). Germline CDR1 LNHNV, CDR2 YYDKDF (reference sequence). The CDR3 contains 14 residues. Trimming pared 2 bases from V and 4 bases from J, leaving 11 bases between. CDR3 DNA sequence: TGTGCCACCAGCAGAATGGCGGGGGGCACTGAAGCTTTCTTT. Protein product: CATSRMAGGTEAFF.

The chain carries TRBV28 and TRBJ2-7; 8 bases align to TRBD1. The CDR3 extends over 12 amino acids. Germline values: CDR1 MDHEN, CDR2 SYDVKM. Trimming took 5 bases from V and 11 from J; bases not matched to a gene: 8. The CDR3 here is CASSPLRQGKYF. CDR3 in DNA: TGTGCCAGCAGTCCCCTCCGACAGGGGAAGTACTTC.

The chain joins TRBV28 to TRBJ1-1; tentative D call: TRBD1 (6 bases). The CDR3 consists of 13 residues. Germline V CDR1 and CDR2: MDHEN, SYDVKM. With 11 bases removed from V and 0 bases from J, the gap between germline ends came to 13 bases. The CDR3 nucleotides read TGTGCCTACGACAGGTCCATGAACACTGAAGCTTTCTTT. Encoded protein: CAYDRSMNTEAFF.

This CDR3 reads CASSPVQETQYF. The CDR3, as DNA: TGTGCCAGCAGCCCAGTCCAAGAGACCCAGTACTTC. The chain combines TRBV2 with TRBJ2-5; D gene unclear. The CDR3 runs 12 residues. The germline V gene has CDR1 SNHLY and CDR2 FYNNEI. Deletions cut 6 bases from V and 1 base from J, with 6 bases between.

This clone was found once. The chain employs TRBV28 and TRBJ2-5; 9 bases agree with TRBD1. The junction had 3 bases not matched to a gene; V was cut back by 8 bases and J by 5 bases. The CDR3 covers 12 residues. The germline V gene encodes CDR1 MDHEN and CDR2 SYDVKM. CDR3 residues: CASGTGLETQYF. For the CDR3, the DNA is TGTGCCAGCGGGACAGGGCTCGAGACCCAGTACTTC.

This clone occurred once. This chain uses TRBV5-5 with TRBJ2-1, with 7 positions matching TRBD1. With 2 bases clipped from V and 1 base from J, the junction kept 3 bases outside the gene matches. The CDR3 length is 15 residues. Germline V gene data show CDR1 as SGHKS and CDR2 as YYEKEE (reference sequence). The CDR3 DNA is TGTGCCAGCAGCTTTGACAGGGTATCCTACAATGAGCAGTTCTTC. Amino acids: CASSFDRVSYNEQFF. The full variable domain, in which reference TRBV5-5 and TRBJ2-1 provide the parts outside the CDR3, is DAGVTQSPTHLIKTRGQQVTLRCSPISGHKSVSWYQQVLGQGPQFIFQYYEKEERGRGNFPDRFSARQFPNYSSELNVNALLLGDSALYLCASSFDRVSYNEQFFGPGTRLTVL.

This chain connects TRBV6-6 to TRBJ1-5; 9 bases agree with TRBD1. Germline V gene sequence: CDR1 MNHNY, CDR2 SVGAGI (reference sequence). The CDR3 extends over 15 amino acids. Unmatched junction bases numbered 4, after V lost 1 base and J lost 6 bases. The DNA of the CDR3 is TGTGCCAGCAGTTACTTGGACAGGGGCACTCAGCCCCAGCATTTT. It codes for CASSYLDRGTQPQHF.

In regard to this clone: In the same sample, other DNA sequences code for this CDR3. J is TRBJ1-5 and V is TRBV5-1; 7 nucleotides align to TRBD1. There are 14 residues in the CDR3. The J segment lost 6 bases and the V segment lost 0 bases, leaving 3 bases of the junction unmatched. Germline values: CDR1 SGHRS, CDR2 YFSETQ. The CDR3 region is CASSLGQGGQPQHF. The DNA for the CDR3 is TGCGCCAGCAGCTTGGGGCAGGGGGGTCAGCCCCAGCATTTT.

The chain couples TRBV27 to TRBJ2-2; D call uncertain. Germline V gene sequence: CDR1 MNHEY, CDR2 SMNVEV (reference sequence). The CDR3 has 15 residues. With 0 bases removed from V and 2 bases from J, the gap between germline ends came to 7 bases. CDR3: CASSLSSLNTGELFF. CDR3 coding DNA: TGTGCCAGCAGTTTATCTTCTCTAAACACCGGGGAGCTGTTTTTT.

This chain connects TRBV4-3 to TRBJ2-1, with 8 bases fitting TRBD2. This CDR3 comprises 17 residues. The V and J ends lost 1 base and 10 bases, in that order; junction bases with no gene match: 15. Germline lookup yields CDR1 LGHNA and CDR2 YSLEER. CDR3 residues: CASSQVLVAGRVGEQFF. CDR3 sequence (DNA): TGCGCCAGCAGCCAAGTTTTAGTAGCGGGAAGGGTCGGGGAGCAGTTCTTC.

V usage is TRBV5-1 and J usage is TRBJ2-7; TRBD1 matches at 8 bases. Trimming at V came to 3 bases and at J to 12 bases, leaving 11 bases not matched to a gene. Looked up from germline, CDR1 is SGHRS and CDR2 is YFSETQ. The CDR3 has 13 amino acids. The CDR3 bases are TGCGCCAGCAGCTGGGGACAGGCGTCCGTCTGGTACTTC. Encoded protein: CASSWGQASVWYF.

The chain links TRBV9 to TRBJ2-1; D is ambiguous. The CDR3 extends over 16 amino acids. Trimming took 5 bases from V and 3 from J, leaving 18 bases between them. Germline V gene data show CDR1 as SGDLS and CDR2 as YYNGEE. The CDR3 sequence: CASSEALMRFYNEQFF. The CDR3, as DNA: TGTGCCAGCAGTGAAGCTTTAATGCGGTTCTACAATGAGCAGTTCTTC.

V is TRBV5-6 and J is TRBJ2-5; 8 bases line up with TRBD1. CDR1 and CDR2 from the germline V gene are SGHDT and YYEEEE. With 5 bases clipped from V and 5 bases from J, the junction kept 5 bases outside the gene matches. The CDR3 has 13 amino acids. Written as DNA, the CDR3 is TGTGCCAGCAGGGAGACAGGGGTGGAGACCCAGTACTTC. This codes for CASRETGVETQYF.

The rearrangement joins TRBV19 to TRBJ2-6; 15 positions match TRBD2. Germline V gene sequence: CDR1 LNHDA, CDR2 SQIVND (reference sequence). CDR3 length: 19 residues. With 5 bases clipped from V and 0 bases from J, the junction kept 5 bases outside the gene matches. The CDR3 reads CASSPSGLAGGSGANVLTF. In DNA form, the CDR3 reads TGTGCCAGTAGTCCCTCGGGACTAGCGGGAGGCTCTGGGGCCAACGTCCTGACTTTC.